The 21 T cell receptor beta chains in this list originate from one sample, sequenced in a study of Tregs in tolerant kidney transplant recipients. Data came from immunoSEQ multiplex PCR; TCRdb stores just in-frame clones and leaves some out. This table has fewer than 80,000 clones, roughly 98% appearing once. Sequences were derived from Tregs from blood, sampled before the transplant. Receptor source: a human donor who received a combined kidney and bone marrow transplant.

CDR3 sequence (DNA): TGTGCCAGCAGCTTACTTAGCGGAACCTACGAGCAGTACTTC. It translates to CASSLLSGTYEQYF. The gene calls are TRBV7-2 and TRBJ2-7; D possibly corresponds to TRBD2 (6 bases). Trimming removed 2 bases from V and 2 bases from J, with 10 bases in between. CDR3 length: 14 residues. Looked up from germline, CDR1 is SGHTA and CDR2 is FQGNSA. The variable domain in full, with the rest retrieved from reference TRBV7-2 and TRBJ2-7, is GAGVSQSPSNKVTEKGKDVELRCDPISGHTALYWYRQSLGQGLEFLIYFQGNSAPDKSGLPSDRFSAERTGGSVSTLTIQRTQQEDSAVYLCASSLLSGTYEQYFGPGTRLTVT.

This rearrangement joins TRBV9 to TRBJ2-2; 7 positions agree with TRBD1. The germline CDR1 and CDR2 sequences are SGDLS and YYNGEE. V shed 4 bases, J shed 1 base, and the junction held 7 bases outside the gene matches. The length of the CDR3 is 16 residues. The CDR3 region is CASSFGQGVNTGELFF. The CDR3 DNA reads TGTGCCAGCAGCTTCGGCCAGGGGGTGAACACCGGGGAGCTGTTTTTT.

This chain connects TRBV9 to TRBJ1-1; 7 nucleotides align to TRBD1. CDR1 and CDR2 from the germline V gene are SGDLS and YYNGEE. V shed 0 bases and J 3 bases; nucleotides not matched to a gene: 5. The CDR3 is 15 residues long. The CDR3 coding sequence is TGTGCCAGCAGCGTAGTAAGGGGGCCGTACACTGAAGCTTTCTTT. It is translated as CASSVVRGPYTEAFF.

The V gene is TRBV5-5, the J gene TRBJ1-5; a possible D gene is TRBD1 (5 bases). The CDR3 contains 14 residues. V lost 3 bases to trimming and J lost 0 bases, with 7 bases between them. Germline CDR1 SGHKS, CDR2 YYEKEE (reference sequence). The DNA of the CDR3 is TGTGCCAGCAGCTGGCAGGGTAGCAATCAGCCCCAGCATTTT. As protein: CASSWQGSNQPQHF.

The V call is TRBV18, the J call TRBJ2-3, with TRBD2 identical over 12 bases. Per germline, CDR1 KGHSH and CDR2 LQKENI. The CDR3 has 17 residues. J lost 2 bases, V lost 6 bases, and 9 bases had no gene match. The CDR3 reads CASSPALAGGTTDTQYF. The CDR3, as DNA: TGTGCCAGCTCTCCCGCACTAGCGGGGGGTACCACAGATACGCAGTATTTT.

V gene TRBV29-1 combines with J gene TRBJ1-5; 7 nucleotides line up with TRBD1. Losses at the gene ends were 5 bases for V and 0 bases for J; bases not matched to a gene: 4. Germline-derived CDR1 and CDR2 are SQVTM and ANQGSEA. The CDR3 has 14 residues. CDR3 sequence reads: CSVTSGGSNQPQHF. The CDR3 DNA reads as TGCAGCGTTACCTCAGGGGGTAGCAATCAGCCCCAGCATTTT. Looking up the rest from reference TRBV29-1 and TRBJ1-5 gives the full variable domain: SAVISQKPSRDICQRGTSLTIQCQVDSQVTMMFWYRQQPGQSLTLIATANQGSEATYESGFVIDKFPISRPNLTFSTLTVSNMSPEDSSIYLCSVTSGGSNQPQHFGDGTRLSIL.

CDR3 DNA: TGTGCCAGCAGCGTGGGACAGGGGATGACACCCCTCCACTTT. Encoded protein: CASSVGQGMTPLHF. The J gene is TRBJ1-6, the V gene TRBV9; 10 bases line up with TRBD1. V lost 2 bases to trimming and J lost 11 bases; unmatched junction nucleotides: 4. Germline V gives CDR1 SGDLS, CDR2 YYNGEE. This CDR3 is built from 14 residues.

The rearrangement joins TRBV15 to TRBJ2-5; a weak D match, TRBD2 (6 bases). Germline assignment: CDR1 LNHNV and CDR2 YYDKDF (reference sequence). Trimming stripped 0 bases from V and 1 base from J, with 15 bases between. The CDR3 runs to 17 residues. CDR3 in amino acids: CATSREVLGGGQETQYF. Written as DNA, the CDR3 is TGTGCCACCAGCAGAGAGGTGCTGGGAGGAGGCCAAGAGACCCAGTACTTC.

This sequence joins TRBV5-1 and TRBJ2-3; D is uncertain. Between the trimmed V and J ends, which lost 1 base and 2 bases, there was a span of 8 bases. CDR1 and CDR2 from the germline V gene are SGHRS and YFSETQ. This CDR3 region has 14 residues. In DNA, the CDR3 is TGCGCCAGCAGCTTGTCGGTCTACACAGATACGCAGTATTTT. Residues: CASSLSVYTDTQYF.

V is TRBV11-2 and J is TRBJ2-1; weak D call: TRBD2 (6 bases). CDR1 and CDR2 (germline): SGHAT, FQNNGV. The CDR3 is 15 amino acids. V was clipped by 4 bases and J by 8 bases, with 18 bases between them. CDR3 loop: CASSWDLRAGDEQFF. As DNA, the CDR3 is TGTGCCAGCAGCTGGGACTTGAGAGCGGGTGATGAGCAGTTCTTC.

The rearrangement links TRBV18 to TRBJ1-1, with D unclear. Germline V gene data show CDR1 as KGHSH and CDR2 as LQKENI. V dropped 1 base and J dropped 0 bases, with 3 bases sitting between them. The CDR3 extends over 13 amino acids. CDR3 nucleotides: TGTGCCAGCTCACCACTCGTGAACACTGAAGCTTTCTTT. Translating gives CASSPLVNTEAFF.

This chain uses TRBV7-2 with TRBJ1-6; D gene ambiguous. The CDR3 loop spans 18 amino acids. From germline, CDR1 is SGHTA and CDR2 FQGNSA. The V and J ends lost 2 bases and 6 bases respectively, with 20 bases between them. For the CDR3, the DNA is TGTGCCAGCAGCTTAACCCTTTGGAGGTTCGAGAGTAATTCACCCCTCCACTTT. Residues: CASSLTLWRFESNSPLHF.

This chain connects TRBV28 to TRBJ1-1; TRBD1 aligns across 8 bases. The CDR3 covers 19 residues. The germline gives CDR1 MDHEN, CDR2 SYDVKM. Trimming took 6 bases from V and 5 from J; bases not matched to a gene: 23. For the CDR3, the DNA is TGTGCCAGCAGAAACATCTGGGGGGGGACCGGACAGGGCTTAACTGAAGCTTTCTTT. It codes for CASRNIWGGTGQGLTEAFF.

Only one count was recorded for this clone. The CDR3 coding sequence is TGTGCCAGCAGTGGACTAGGAATACGAGCAGATACGCAGTATTTT. It encodes CASSGLGIRADTQYF. This chain joins TRBV27 and TRBJ2-3; 7 bases fit TRBD2. Germline V lookup: CDR1 MNHEY, CDR2 SMNVEV (reference sequence). The length of the CDR3 is 15 residues. V lost 5 bases and J lost 4; bases outside the gene matches: 9.

The chain joins TRBV2 to TRBJ2-7; 11 nucleotides match TRBD2. With V trimmed by 5 bases and J by 3 bases, 6 bases remained unmatched. Germline CDR1 is SNHLY and CDR2 is FYNNEI. The CDR3 is 15 residues long. CDR3 DNA sequence: TGTGCCAGCAGTCAATCTAGCGGGGGGCTCTACGAGCAGTACTTC. It codes for CASSQSSGGLYEQYF.

This clone was detected once. J is TRBJ2-7 and V is TRBV5-4, with 8 nucleotides matching TRBD2. Germline V gene lookup returns CDR1 SGHNT and CDR2 YYREEE (reference sequence). The CDR3 is made up of 15 amino acids. V dropped 4 bases and J dropped 2; count of bases not matched to a gene: 8. The CDR3 coding sequence is TGTGCCAGCAGCCGAAACCCGGGGGGGACCTACGAGCAGTACTTC. As protein: CASSRNPGGTYEQYF.

V usage is TRBV4-2 and J usage is TRBJ1-5; the D gene is possibly TRBD1 (5 bases). Trimming took 1 base from V and 6 from J, leaving 13 bases between them. The germline CDR1 and CDR2 sequences are LGHNA and YNFKEQ. The CDR3 runs 15 residues. The CDR3, as DNA: TGTGCCAGCAGCCAAGTCGCCGACAGTTCTCAGCCCCAGCATTTT. It translates to CASSQVADSSQPQHF.

The chain recombines TRBV7-6 with TRBJ2-7, with a weak D call TRBD2 (5 bases). V lost 0 bases and J lost 6, with 12 bases in between. The CDR3 has 14 amino acids. Per germline, CDR1 SGHVS and CDR2 FNYEAQ. CDR3 protein: CASSLAGSSGEQYF. CDR3 coding DNA: TGTGCCAGCAGCTTAGCGGGGAGCTCAGGCGAGCAGTACTTC.

The chain employs TRBV5-1 and TRBJ2-1, with 9 bases aligning to TRBD2. Germline V gene data show CDR1 as SGHRS and CDR2 as YFSETQ. The CDR3 loop spans 16 amino acids. Unmatched junction bases numbered 10, after V lost 1 base and J lost 8 bases. Written as DNA, the CDR3 is TGCGCCAGCAGCTTGATGGGGGGCGGGAGGGGAGATGAGCAGTTCTTC. Translated: CASSLMGGGRGDEQFF.

This chain connects TRBV9 to TRBJ2-2; 7 bases agree with TRBD2. J gave up 3 bases and V 4 bases, and 12 bases lay outside the gene matches. The CDR3 covers 17 residues. The germline CDR1 and CDR2 sequences are SGDLS and YYNGEE. The CDR3 sequence is CASSKDLSGWDTGELFF. CDR3 DNA: TGTGCCAGCAGCAAAGATCTTAGCGGGTGGGACACCGGGGAGCTGTTTTTT.

The sample holds one count of this clone. The chain carries TRBV7-6 and TRBJ2-7, with 8 bases lining up with TRBD1. V gave up 5 bases and J gave up 4 bases; unmatched junction bases: 10. CDR1 is SGHVS and CDR2 is FNYEAQ in the germline V gene. This CDR3 is 15 amino acids long. The CDR3 region is CASSPYRDRPYEQYF. CDR3 sequence (DNA): TGTGCCAGCAGCCCCTACCGGGACAGGCCTTACGAGCAGTACTTC.